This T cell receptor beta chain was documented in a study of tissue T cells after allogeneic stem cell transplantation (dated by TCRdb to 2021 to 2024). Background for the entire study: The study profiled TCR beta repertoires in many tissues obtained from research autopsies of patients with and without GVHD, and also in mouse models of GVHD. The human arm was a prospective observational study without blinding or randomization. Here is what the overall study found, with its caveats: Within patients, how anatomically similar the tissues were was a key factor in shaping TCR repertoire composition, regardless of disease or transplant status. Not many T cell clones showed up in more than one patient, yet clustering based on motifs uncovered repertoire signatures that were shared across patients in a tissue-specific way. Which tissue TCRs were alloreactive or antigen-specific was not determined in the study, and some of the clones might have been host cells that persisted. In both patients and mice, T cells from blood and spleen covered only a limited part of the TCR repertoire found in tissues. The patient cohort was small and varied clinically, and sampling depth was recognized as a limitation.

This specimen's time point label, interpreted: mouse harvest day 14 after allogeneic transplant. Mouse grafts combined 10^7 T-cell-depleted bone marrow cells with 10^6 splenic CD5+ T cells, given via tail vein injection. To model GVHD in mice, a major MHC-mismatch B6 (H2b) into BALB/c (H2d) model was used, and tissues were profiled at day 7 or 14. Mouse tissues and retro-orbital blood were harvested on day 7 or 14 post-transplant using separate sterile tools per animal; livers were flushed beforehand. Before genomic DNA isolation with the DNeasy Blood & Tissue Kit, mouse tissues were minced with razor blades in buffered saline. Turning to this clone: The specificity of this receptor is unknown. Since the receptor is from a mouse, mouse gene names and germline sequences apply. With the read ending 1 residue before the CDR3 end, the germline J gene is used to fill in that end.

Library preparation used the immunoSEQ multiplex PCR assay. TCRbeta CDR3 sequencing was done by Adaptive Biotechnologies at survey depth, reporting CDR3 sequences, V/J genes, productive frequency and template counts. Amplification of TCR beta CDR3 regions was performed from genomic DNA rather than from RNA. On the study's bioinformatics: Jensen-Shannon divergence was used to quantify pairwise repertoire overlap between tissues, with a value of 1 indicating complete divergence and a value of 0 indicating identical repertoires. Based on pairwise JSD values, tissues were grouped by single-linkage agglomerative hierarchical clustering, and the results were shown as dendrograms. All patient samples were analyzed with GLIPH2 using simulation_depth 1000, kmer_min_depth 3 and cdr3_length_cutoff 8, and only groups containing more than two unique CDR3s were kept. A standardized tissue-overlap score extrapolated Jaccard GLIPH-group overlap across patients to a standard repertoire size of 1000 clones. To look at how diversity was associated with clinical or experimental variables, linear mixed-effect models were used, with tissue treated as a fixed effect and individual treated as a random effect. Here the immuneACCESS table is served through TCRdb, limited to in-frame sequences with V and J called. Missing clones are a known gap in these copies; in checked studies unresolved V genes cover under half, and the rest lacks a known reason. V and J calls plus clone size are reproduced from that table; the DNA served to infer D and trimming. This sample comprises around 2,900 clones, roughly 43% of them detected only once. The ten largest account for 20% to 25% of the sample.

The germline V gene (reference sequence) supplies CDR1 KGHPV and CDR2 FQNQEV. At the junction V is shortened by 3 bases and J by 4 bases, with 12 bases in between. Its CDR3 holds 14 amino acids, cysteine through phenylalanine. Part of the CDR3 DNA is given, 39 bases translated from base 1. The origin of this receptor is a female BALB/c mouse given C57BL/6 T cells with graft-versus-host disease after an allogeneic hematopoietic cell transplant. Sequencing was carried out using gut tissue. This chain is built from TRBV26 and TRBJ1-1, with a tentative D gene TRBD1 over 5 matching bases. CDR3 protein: CASSLQGGSTEVFF. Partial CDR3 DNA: TGTGCCAGCAGTCTCCAGGGAGGATCCACAGAAGTCTTC. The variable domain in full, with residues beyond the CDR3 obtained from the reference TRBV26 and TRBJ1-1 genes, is NSKVIQTPRYLVKGQGQKAKMRCIPEKGHPVVFWYQQNKNNEFKFLINFQNQEVLQQIDMTEKRFSAECPSNSPCSLEIQSSEAGDSALYLCASSLQGGSTEVFFGKGTRLTVV.